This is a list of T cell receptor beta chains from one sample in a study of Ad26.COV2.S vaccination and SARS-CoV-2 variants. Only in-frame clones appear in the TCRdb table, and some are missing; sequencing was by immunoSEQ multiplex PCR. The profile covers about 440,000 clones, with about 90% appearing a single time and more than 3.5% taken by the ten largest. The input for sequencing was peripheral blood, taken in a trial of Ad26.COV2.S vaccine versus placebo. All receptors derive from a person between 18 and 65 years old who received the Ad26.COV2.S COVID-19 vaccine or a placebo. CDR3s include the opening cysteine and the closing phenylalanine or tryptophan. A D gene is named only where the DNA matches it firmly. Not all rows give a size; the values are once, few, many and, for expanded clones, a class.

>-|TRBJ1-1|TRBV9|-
CASSLGAQNTEAFF
TGTGCCAGCAGCCTAGGTGCCCAGAACACTGAAGCTTTCTTT
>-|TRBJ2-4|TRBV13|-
CASSPWVSAKNIQYF
TGTGCCAGCAGCCCCTGGGTCAGTGCCAAAAACATTCAGTACTTC
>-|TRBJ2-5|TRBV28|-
CASRAFQDRQETQYF
TGTGCCAGCAGGGCTTTCCAGGACAGACAAGAGACCCAGTACTTC
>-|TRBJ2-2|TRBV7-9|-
CASSSYRANTGELFF
TGTGCCAGCAGCTCCTACAGGGCTAACACCGGGGAGCTGTTTTTT
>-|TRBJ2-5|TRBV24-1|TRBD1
CATSSGTGEVEETQYF
TGTGCCACCAGCTCCGGGACAGGGGAGGTAGAAGAGACCCAGTACTTC
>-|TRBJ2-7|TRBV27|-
CASSRRGGAYEQYF
TGTGCCAGCAGCCGACGGGGCGGGGCCTACGAGCAGTACTTC
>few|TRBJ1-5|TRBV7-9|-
CASSLDSQPQHF
TGTGCCAGCAGCTTAGATAGCCAGCCCCAGCATTTT
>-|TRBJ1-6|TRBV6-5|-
CASTGTKNSPLHF
TGTGCCAGCACGGGCACCAAAAATTCACCCCTCCACTTT
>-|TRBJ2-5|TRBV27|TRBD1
CASRGTGGMGETQYF
TGTGCCAGCAGAGGGACAGGGGGCATGGGGGAGACCCAGTACTTC
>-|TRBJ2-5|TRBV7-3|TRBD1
CASSFRGQETQYF
TGTGCCAGCAGCTTCAGGGGGCAAGAGACCCAGTACTTC
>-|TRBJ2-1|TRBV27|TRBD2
CASSFTSGRAVEQFF
TGTGCCAGCAGTTTCACTAGCGGGAGGGCCGTTGAGCAGTTCTTC
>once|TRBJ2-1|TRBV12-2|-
CASRLVVLYRVSYNEQFF
TGTGCAAGTCGCTTAGTGGTGCTCTACAGGGTTTCCTACAATGAGCAGTTCTTC
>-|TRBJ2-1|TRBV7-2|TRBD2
CASSLWGGRDEQFF
TGTGCCAGCAGCTTGTGGGGGGGTAGGGATGAGCAGTTCTTC
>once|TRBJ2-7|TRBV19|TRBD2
CASSIFLADGYEQYF
TGTGCCAGTAGTATTTTCCTAGCGGATGGCTACGAGCAGTACTTC
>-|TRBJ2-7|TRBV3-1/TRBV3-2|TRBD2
CASSQAAGVGEQYF
TGTGCCAGCAGCCAAGCAGCGGGAGTGGGCGAGCAGTACTTC
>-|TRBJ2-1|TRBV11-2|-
CASSFRGGVAHTQFF
TGTGCCAGCAGCTTCCGGGGCGGGGTAGCCCACACCCAGTTCTTC
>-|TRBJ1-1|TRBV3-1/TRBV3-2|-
CASSQQTGSNTEAFF
TGTGCCAGCAGCCAGCAAACAGGGTCTAACACTGAAGCTTTCTTT
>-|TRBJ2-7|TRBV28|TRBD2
CASSFSGTSYEQYF
TGTGCCAGCAGTTTCAGCGGGACCTCCTACGAGCAGTACTTC
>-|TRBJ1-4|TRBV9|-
CASGGVNNEKLFF
TGTGCCAGCGGAGGGGTCAACAATGAAAAACTGTTTTTT
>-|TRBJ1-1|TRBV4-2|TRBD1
CASSQAGGANTEAFF
TGTGCCAGCAGCCAAGCAGGGGGAGCGAACACTGAAGCTTTCTTT
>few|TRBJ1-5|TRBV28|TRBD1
CASSSPTGTGGPFSNQPQHF
TGTGCCAGCAGCTCCCCTACCGGGACAGGGGGCCCTTTTAGCAATCAGCCCCAGCATTTT
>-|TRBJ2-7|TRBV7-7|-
CASSLLTFEPEQYF
TGTGCTAGCAGCCTCTTAACCTTCGAGCCCGAGCAGTACTTC
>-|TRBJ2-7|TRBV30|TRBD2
CAWNLGLAEYEQYF
TGTGCCTGGAACCTGGGACTAGCGGAATACGAGCAGTACTTC
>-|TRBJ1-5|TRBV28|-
CASSYPRSNQPQHF
TGTGCCAGCAGTTACCCCCGTAGCAATCAGCCCCAGCATTTT
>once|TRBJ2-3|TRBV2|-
CASGGRGPNTDTQYF
TGTGCCAGCGGGGGTAGAGGGCCGAACACAGATACGCAGTATTTT
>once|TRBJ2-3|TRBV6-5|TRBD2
CASSYSGLASTDTQYF
TGTGCCAGCAGTTACTCCGGACTAGCAAGCACAGATACGCAGTATTTT